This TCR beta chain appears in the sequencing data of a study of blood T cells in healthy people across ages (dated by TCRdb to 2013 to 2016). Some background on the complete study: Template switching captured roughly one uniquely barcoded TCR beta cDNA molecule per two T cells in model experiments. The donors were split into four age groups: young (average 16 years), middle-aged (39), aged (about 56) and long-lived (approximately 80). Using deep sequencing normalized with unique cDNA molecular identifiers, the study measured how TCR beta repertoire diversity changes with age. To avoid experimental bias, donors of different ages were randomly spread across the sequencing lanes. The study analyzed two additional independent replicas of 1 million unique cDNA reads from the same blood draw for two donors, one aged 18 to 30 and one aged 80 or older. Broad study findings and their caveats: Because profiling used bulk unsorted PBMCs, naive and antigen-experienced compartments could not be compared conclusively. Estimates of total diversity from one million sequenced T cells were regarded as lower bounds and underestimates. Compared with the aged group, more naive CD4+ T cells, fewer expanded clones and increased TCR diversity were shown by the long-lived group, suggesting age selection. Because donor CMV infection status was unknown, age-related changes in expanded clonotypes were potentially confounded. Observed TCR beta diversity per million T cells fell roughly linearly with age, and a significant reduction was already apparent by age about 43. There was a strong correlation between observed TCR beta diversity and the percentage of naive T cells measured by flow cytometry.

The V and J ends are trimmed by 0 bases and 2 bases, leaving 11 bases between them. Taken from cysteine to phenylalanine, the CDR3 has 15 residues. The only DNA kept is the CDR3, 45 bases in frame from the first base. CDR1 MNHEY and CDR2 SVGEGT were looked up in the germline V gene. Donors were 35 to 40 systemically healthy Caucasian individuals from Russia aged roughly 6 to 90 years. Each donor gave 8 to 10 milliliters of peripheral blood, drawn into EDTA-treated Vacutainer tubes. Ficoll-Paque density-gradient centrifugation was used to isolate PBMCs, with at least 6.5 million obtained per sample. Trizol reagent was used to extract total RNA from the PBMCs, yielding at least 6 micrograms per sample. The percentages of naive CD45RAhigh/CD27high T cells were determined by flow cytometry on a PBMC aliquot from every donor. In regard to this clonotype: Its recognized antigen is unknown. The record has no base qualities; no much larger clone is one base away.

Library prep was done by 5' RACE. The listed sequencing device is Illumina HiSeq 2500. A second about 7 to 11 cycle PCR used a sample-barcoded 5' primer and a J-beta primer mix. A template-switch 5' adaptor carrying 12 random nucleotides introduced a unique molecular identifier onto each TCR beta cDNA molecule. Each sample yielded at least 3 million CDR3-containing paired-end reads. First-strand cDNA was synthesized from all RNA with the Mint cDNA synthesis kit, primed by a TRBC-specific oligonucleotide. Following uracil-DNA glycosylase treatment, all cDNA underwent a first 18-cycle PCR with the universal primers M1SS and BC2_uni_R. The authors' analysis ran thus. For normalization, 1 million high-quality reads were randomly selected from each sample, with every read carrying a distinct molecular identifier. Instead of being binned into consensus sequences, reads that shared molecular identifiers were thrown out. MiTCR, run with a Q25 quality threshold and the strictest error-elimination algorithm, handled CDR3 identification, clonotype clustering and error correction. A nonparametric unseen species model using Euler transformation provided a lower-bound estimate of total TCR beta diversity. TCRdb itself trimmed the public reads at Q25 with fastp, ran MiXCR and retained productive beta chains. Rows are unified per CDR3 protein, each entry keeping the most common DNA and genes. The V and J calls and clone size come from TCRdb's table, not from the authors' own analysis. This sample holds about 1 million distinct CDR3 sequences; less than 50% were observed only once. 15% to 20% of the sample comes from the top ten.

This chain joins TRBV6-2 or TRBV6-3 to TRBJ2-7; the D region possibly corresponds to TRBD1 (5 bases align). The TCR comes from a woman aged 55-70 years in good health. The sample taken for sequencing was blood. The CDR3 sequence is CASSYSQGTPYEQYF. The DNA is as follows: TGTGCCAGCAGTTACTCCCAGGGTACCCCCTACGAGCAGTACTTC.